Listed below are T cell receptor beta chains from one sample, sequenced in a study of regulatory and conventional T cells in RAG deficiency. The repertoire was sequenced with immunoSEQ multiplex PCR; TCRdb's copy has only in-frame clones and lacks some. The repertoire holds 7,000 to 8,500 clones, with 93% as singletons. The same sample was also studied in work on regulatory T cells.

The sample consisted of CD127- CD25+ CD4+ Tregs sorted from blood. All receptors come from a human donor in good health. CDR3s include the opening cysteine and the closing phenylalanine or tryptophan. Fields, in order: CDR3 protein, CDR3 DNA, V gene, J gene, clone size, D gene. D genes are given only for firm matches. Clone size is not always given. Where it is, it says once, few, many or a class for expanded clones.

CDR3 protein: CASKEALSSYNEQFF
CDR3 DNA: TGTGCCAGCAAGGAAGCGCTGAGCTCCTACAATGAGCAGTTCTTC
V gene: TRBV28
J gene: TRBJ2-1
clone size: -
D gene: -

CDR3 protein: CASSLGNRVGTEAFF
CDR3 DNA: TGTGCCAGCAGCTTGGGTAACAGGGTCGGCACTGAAGCTTTCTTT
V gene: TRBV7-2
J gene: TRBJ1-1
clone size: once
D gene: -

CDR3 protein: CASTLDRDGAEAFF
CDR3 DNA: TGTGCCAGCACCCTAGACAGGGATGGGGCTGAAGCTTTCTTT
V gene: TRBV6-1
J gene: TRBJ1-1
clone size: -
D gene: TRBD1

CDR3 protein: CASSFVPGTSGNEQFF
CDR3 DNA: TGTGCCAGCAGCTTCGTCCCCGGGACTAGCGGGAATGAGCAGTTCTTC
V gene: TRBV7-2
J gene: TRBJ2-1
clone size: -
D gene: TRBD2

CDR3 protein: CASRGISPLHF
CDR3 DNA: TGTGCCAGTCGTGGCATTTCACCCCTCCACTTT
V gene: TRBV6-6
J gene: TRBJ1-6
clone size: -
D gene: -

CDR3 protein: CASSQGTKTKNIQYF
CDR3 DNA: TGCGCCAGCAGCCAAGGAACTAAAACCAAAAACATTCAGTACTTC
V gene: TRBV4-3
J gene: TRBJ2-4
clone size: -
D gene: -

CDR3 protein: CASSSLAGGYNEQFF
CDR3 DNA: TGTGCCAGCAGCTCCCTAGCGGGAGGTTACAATGAGCAGTTCTTC
V gene: TRBV7-8
J gene: TRBJ2-1
clone size: -
D gene: TRBD2

CDR3 protein: CATRDRGPNQPQHF
CDR3 DNA: TGTGCCACCAGGGACAGGGGGCCAAATCAGCCCCAGCATTTT
V gene: TRBV15
J gene: TRBJ1-5
clone size: -
D gene: TRBD1

CDR3 protein: CASSLGGYGYTF
CDR3 DNA: TGCGCCAGCAGCTTGGGAGGGTATGGCTACACCTTC
V gene: TRBV5-1
J gene: TRBJ1-2
clone size: -
D gene: -

CDR3 protein: CASTKRRTGGSEKLFF
CDR3 DNA: TGTGCCAGCACTAAGAGGAGAACAGGGGGAAGTGAAAAACTGTTTTTT
V gene: TRBV16
J gene: TRBJ1-4
clone size: -
D gene: TRBD1

CDR3 protein: CASSPVTQNTEAFF
CDR3 DNA: TGTGCCAGCAGCCCAGTGACTCAGAACACTGAAGCTTTCTTT
V gene: TRBV6-1
J gene: TRBJ1-1
clone size: -
D gene: -

CDR3 protein: CATSRPLYRGRPYEQYF
CDR3 DNA: TGTGCCACCAGCAGACCTTTATACAGGGGGCGCCCCTACGAGCAGTACTTC
V gene: TRBV15
J gene: TRBJ2-7
clone size: once
D gene: TRBD1

CDR3 protein: CSVDKGGNTEAFF
CDR3 DNA: TGCAGCGTTGATAAGGGAGGGAACACTGAAGCTTTCTTT
V gene: TRBV29-1
J gene: TRBJ1-1
clone size: -
D gene: -

CDR3 protein: CASSINRGSGANVLTF
CDR3 DNA: TGTGCCAGCAGCATAAACAGGGGTTCTGGGGCCAACGTCCTGACTTTC
V gene: TRBV5-4
J gene: TRBJ2-6
clone size: once
D gene: TRBD1

CDR3 protein: CASSRDDLRAGASYEQYF
CDR3 DNA: TGTGCCAGCAGTCGGGATGATCTAAGGGCAGGGGCCTCCTACGAGCAGTACTTC
V gene: TRBV28
J gene: TRBJ2-7
clone size: -
D gene: -

CDR3 protein: CASSPGQGSYNSPLHF
CDR3 DNA: TGTGCTAGCAGCCCGGGACAGGGCTCCTATAATTCACCCCTCCACTTT
V gene: TRBV7-9
J gene: TRBJ1-6
clone size: -
D gene: TRBD1

CDR3 protein: CASSRTQGPYEQYF
CDR3 DNA: TGCGCCAGCAGTCGCACCCAGGGCCCCTACGAGCAGTACTTC
V gene: TRBV4-3
J gene: TRBJ2-7
clone size: once
D gene: -

CDR3 protein: CASSYSKQGSEKLFF
CDR3 DNA: TGTGCCAGCAGTTACTCGAAACAGGGGAGTGAAAAACTGTTTTTT
V gene: TRBV6-6
J gene: TRBJ1-4
clone size: -
D gene: TRBD1

CDR3 protein: CASSFCQGNSPLHF
CDR3 DNA: TGTGCCAGCAGCTTCTGCCAGGGCAATTCACCCCTCCACTTT
V gene: TRBV11-3
J gene: TRBJ1-6
clone size: -
D gene: -

CDR3 protein: CASRSQGSNQPQHF
CDR3 DNA: TGTGCCAGCAGGTCACAGGGAAGCAATCAGCCCCAGCATTTT
V gene: TRBV6-6
J gene: TRBJ1-5
clone size: -
D gene: -

CDR3 protein: CASNRDRGAYGYTF
CDR3 DNA: TGTGCCAGCAATCGGGACAGGGGCGCCTATGGCTACACCTTC
V gene: TRBV2
J gene: TRBJ1-2
clone size: -
D gene: TRBD1

CDR3 protein: CASSFTLAGGLPGTDTQYF
CDR3 DNA: TGCGCCAGCAGCTTCACACTAGCGGGAGGTTTACCAGGGACAGATACGCAGTATTTT
V gene: TRBV5-1
J gene: TRBJ2-3
clone size: -
D gene: TRBD2

CDR3 protein: CASRETGVGEAFF
CDR3 DNA: TGTGCCAGCAGAGAGACAGGAGTAGGTGAAGCTTTCTTT
V gene: TRBV6-4
J gene: TRBJ1-1
clone size: once
D gene: -

CDR3 protein: CASSFMGLAGGPNEQFF
CDR3 DNA: TGTGCCAGCAGCTTCATGGGACTAGCGGGAGGGCCGAATGAGCAGTTCTTC
V gene: TRBV11-2
J gene: TRBJ2-1
clone size: -
D gene: TRBD2

CDR3 protein: CASSLEGGGIYEQYF
CDR3 DNA: TGTGCCAGCAGCTTAGAAGGCGGGGGGATCTACGAGCAGTACTTC
V gene: TRBV7-2
J gene: TRBJ2-7
clone size: -
D gene: TRBD2

CDR3 protein: CASSIQVGNSPLHF
CDR3 DNA: TGTGCCAGTAGTATACAGGTCGGTAATTCACCCCTCCACTTT
V gene: TRBV19
J gene: TRBJ1-6
clone size: -
D gene: -

CDR3 protein: CASSPVRSGEQYF
CDR3 DNA: TGTGCCAGCAGCCCAGTCCGATCTGGCGAGCAGTACTTC
V gene: TRBV7-8
J gene: TRBJ2-7
clone size: -
D gene: -

CDR3 protein: CAGKRGTEAFF
CDR3 DNA: TGTGCCGGAAAAAGGGGCACTGAAGCTTTCTTT
V gene: TRBV30
J gene: TRBJ1-1
clone size: -
D gene: -